This T cell receptor (beta chain) is drawn from a study of graft-versus-host responses after intestinal transplantation. Repertoires were generated with immunoSEQ multiplex PCR, while TCRdb's copy carries only in-frame clones and drops some. The sample gives approximately 38,000 clones, roughly 87% of which show up once; roughly 3.4% is in the top ten. The V gene's germline CDR1 is LNHDA and CDR2 SQIVND (reference sequence). V gave up 4 bases and J gave up 8 bases, with 15 bases separating them. The CDR3 runs 14 residues. The sequence derives from a human patient who received an intestinal transplant, so some T cells may come from the graft donor. The chain recombines TRBV19 with TRBJ2-1; a possible D gene is TRBD1 (6 bases). This specimen consisted of PBMCs, obtained roughly 1,000 days after transplant. This CDR3 reads CASSTRTARDEQFF. CDR3 DNA: TGTGCCAGTAGTACCAGGACAGCGCGGGATGAGCAGTTCTTC.